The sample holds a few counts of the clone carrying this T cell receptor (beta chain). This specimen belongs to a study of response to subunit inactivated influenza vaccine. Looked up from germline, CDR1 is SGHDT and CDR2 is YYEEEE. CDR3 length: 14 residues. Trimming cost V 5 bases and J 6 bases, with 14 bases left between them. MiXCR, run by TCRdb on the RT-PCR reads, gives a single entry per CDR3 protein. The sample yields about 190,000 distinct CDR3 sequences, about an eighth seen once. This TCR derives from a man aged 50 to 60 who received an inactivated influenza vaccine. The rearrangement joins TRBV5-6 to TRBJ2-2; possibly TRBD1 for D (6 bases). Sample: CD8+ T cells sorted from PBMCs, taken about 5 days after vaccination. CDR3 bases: TGTGCCAGCAGTCGACAGGTGTTTCCCGGGGAGCTGTTTTTT. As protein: CASSRQVFPGELFF.